Described below is a single TCR beta chain sequence and its context. Antigen unknown. Running of the v3.0 immunoSEQ assay took place at survey level. Profiled with immunoSEQ multiplex PCR; TCRdb holds only in-frame clones, not every one. The table includes 25,000 to 35,000 clones, about 96% detected once. The V gene lost 10 bases and the J gene lost 4 bases, with 13 bases spanning the gap. Germline lookup yields CDR1 LNHDA and CDR2 SQIVND (reference sequence). CDR3 size: 12 residues. The sample is drawn from a study of long-term antiretroviral therapy in people with HIV. General study points: Repertoire composition at all time points was dominated by clones that had expanded before ART. Documentation of ART adherence, viral resistance or therapy changes was absent.

This receptor was obtained from a man under 40 with HIV. V gene TRBV19 combines with J gene TRBJ1-2, with a tentative D call TRBD1 (5 bases). The specimen comprised unsorted PBMCs, sampled roughly 6.4 years after starting antiretroviral therapy. As DNA, the CDR3 is TGTGCCACTGCAGGGCTCGCCTATGGCTACACCTTC. Amino acid sequence: CATAGLAYGYTF.